One T cell receptor (beta chain) is described in this entry. Its specificity is not known. The data were taken from a study of T cells in tumors after PD-1 blockade. Across the whole study: Some patients also took daily vismodegib 150 mg during anti-PD-1 treatment.

Input was roughly 550 ng to 6,004 ng of genomic DNA from tumor or blood. Germline V gives CDR1 MNHEY, CDR2 SVGAGI. The CDR3 is made up of 14 amino acids. Trimming at V came to 7 bases and at J to 10 bases, leaving 7 bases not matched to a gene. Study-level findings and limits: Some novel exhausted tumor clones appeared in pre-treatment blood, suggesting peripheral recruitment.

TCRdb keeps only in-frame clones here, not all; method: immunoSEQ multiplex PCR. The repertoire consists of roughly 50,000 clones, with 75% to 85% occurring once and the leading ten covering around 15%. The material sequenced was PBMCs, taken before anti-PD-1 treatment. This sequence was found in a human donor with basal cell carcinoma. The chain carries TRBV6-5 and TRBJ1-6, with 10 bases aligning to TRBD1. The CDR3 loop is CASTRTGGGSPLHF. The CDR3 coding sequence is TGTGCCAGCACCCGGACAGGGGGTGGGTCACCCCTCCACTTT.